This T cell receptor (beta chain) comes out of a study of radiation and T cells in renal cell carcinoma. Study conclusions and caveats: From baseline, blood top tumor clonotypes peaked at 2 weeks post-radiation.

As for time point: blood 2 weeks post-SBRT. Documented treatment: 15 Gy SBRT to primary tumor, nephrectomy 4 weeks later. The V gene lost 1 base and the J gene lost 4 bases, with 15 bases spanning the gap. The CDR3 consists of 17 residues. Germline CDR1 reads SGHNT; CDR2 reads YYREEE (reference sequence). Regarding this clone: Its antigen is as yet unknown.

The data were produced by immunoSEQ multiplex PCR, yet TCRdb's version contains in-frame clones alone and is incomplete. The sample contains about 130,000 clones, over 75% of which appear only once. V and J are TRBV5-4 and TRBJ2-6; the D gene could be TRBD1 or TRBD2 (5 bases each). The clonotype originates from a man aged 50 to 59 with renal cell carcinoma. Here the sequenced sample was blood, taken from a patient whose treatment included radiotherapy and nephrectomy. CDR3 loop: CASSLYRGGGGANVLTF. The DNA for the CDR3 is TGTGCCAGCAGCTTGTATCGGGGCGGTGGGGGGGCCAACGTCCTGACTTTC.